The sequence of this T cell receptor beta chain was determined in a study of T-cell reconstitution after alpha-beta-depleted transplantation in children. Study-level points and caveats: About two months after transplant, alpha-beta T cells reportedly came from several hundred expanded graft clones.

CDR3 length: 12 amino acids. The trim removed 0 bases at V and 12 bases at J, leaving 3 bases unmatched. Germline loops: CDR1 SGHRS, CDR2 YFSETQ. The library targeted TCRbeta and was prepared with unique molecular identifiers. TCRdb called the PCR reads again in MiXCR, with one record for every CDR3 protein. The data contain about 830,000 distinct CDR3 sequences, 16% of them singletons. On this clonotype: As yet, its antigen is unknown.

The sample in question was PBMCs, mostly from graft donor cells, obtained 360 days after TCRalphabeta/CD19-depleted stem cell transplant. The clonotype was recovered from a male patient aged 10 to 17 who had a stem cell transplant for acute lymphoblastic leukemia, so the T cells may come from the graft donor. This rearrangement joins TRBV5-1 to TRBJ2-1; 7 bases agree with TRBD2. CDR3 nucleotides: TGCGCCAGCAGCTTGGGCGGGAGCCGGCAGTTCTTC. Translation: CASSLGGSRQFF.